The 3 T cell receptor beta chains below come from one sample, sequenced in a study of STAT3 mutations in large granular lymphocyte leukemia. Study conclusions and caveats: In T-cell large granular lymphocyte leukemia, about half of patients showed multiple immunodominant subclonotypes.

Their specific antigens are unknown. This table comes from immunoSEQ multiplex PCR, and its TCRdb copy is limited to in-frame clones, with some not included. The sample records tens of thousands of clones, about 86% being singletons. Input material: peripheral blood mononuclear cells. Source of these receptors: a man aged 55 to 70 with T-cell large granular lymphocyte leukemia. Some clones in this sample may be carry-over from other donors' samples.

This clone was observed once. The chain joins TRBV10-2 to TRBJ1-3; D may be TRBD1 (5 bases). The CDR3 sequence is 17 residues long. The V gene's germline CDR1 is WSHSY and CDR2 SAAADI. The V end was cut by 6 bases, the J end by 1 base, with 19 bases between. CDR3 protein: CASRGTQGDPSGNTIYF. The CDR3 nucleotides read TGCGCCAGCAGGGGGACCCAAGGGGATCCTTCTGGAAACACCATATATTTT.

The chain has TRBV5-1 and TRBJ1-1; D not certain. Trimming stripped 0 bases from V and 11 bases from J, with 11 bases between. This CDR3 spans 12 amino acids. Germline-derived CDR1 and CDR2 are SGHRS and YFSETQ. The CDR3 nucleotides read TGCGCCAGCAGCTTGGACACGGCATCGGCTTTCTTT. Translated, it gives CASSLDTASAFF.

V usage is TRBV29-1 and J usage is TRBJ2-2, with D possibly being TRBD2 (6 bases). There are 16 residues in the CDR3. Germline CDR1 reads SQVTM; CDR2 reads ANQGSEA. Deletions cut 7 bases from V and 0 bases from J, with 18 bases between. Here the CDR3 reads CSAGGPTSPNTGELFF. In DNA form, the CDR3 reads TGCAGCGCAGGAGGGCCAACTAGTCCGAACACCGGGGAGCTGTTTTTT.